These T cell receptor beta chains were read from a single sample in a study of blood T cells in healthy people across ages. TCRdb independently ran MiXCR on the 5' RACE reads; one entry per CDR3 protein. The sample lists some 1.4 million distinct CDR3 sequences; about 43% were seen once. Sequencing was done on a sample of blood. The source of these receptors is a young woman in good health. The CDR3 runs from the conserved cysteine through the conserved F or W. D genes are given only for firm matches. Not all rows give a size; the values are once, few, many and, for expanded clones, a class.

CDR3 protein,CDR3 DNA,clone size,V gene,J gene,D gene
CASSKTGTSGGATVTQYF,TGTGCCAGCAGCAAGACCGGGACTAGCGGGGGGGCTACGGTGACCCAGTACTTC,NA,TRBV27,TRBJ2-5,TRBD2
CAISGPSQGLFGANVLTF,TGTGCCATCAGTGGGCCGTCTCAGGGGCTCTTTGGGGCCAACGTCCTGACTTTC,many,TRBV10-3,TRBJ2-6,NA
CASSSTRAQYF,TGTGCCAGCAGCTCCACGAGGGCCCAGTACTTC,many,TRBV7-2,TRBJ2-5,NA
CVSSLAATSGKDTQYF,TGTGTCAGCAGCTTAGCGGCGACTAGCGGGAAAGATACGCAGTATTTT,NA,TRBV7-2,TRBJ2-3,TRBD2
CASSSPGQVHF,TGCGCCAGCAGTTCTCCGGGACAGGTTCACTTC,NA,TRBV5-1,TRBJ2-7,TRBD1
CASSHGLAGGPGADTQYF,TGTGCCAGCAGCCATGGACTAGCGGGGGGGCCGGGTGCAGATACGCAGTATTTT,few,TRBV12-3/TRBV12-4,TRBJ2-3,TRBD2
CASSLRTGGANYGYTF,TGTGCCAGCAGCTTACGGACAGGGGGCGCCAACTATGGCTACACCTTC,few,TRBV11-1,TRBJ1-2,TRBD1
CSAPPAGSREGEQFF,TGCAGTGCTCCACCCGCGGGGAGCCGGGAAGGTGAGCAGTTCTTC,NA,TRBV20-1,TRBJ2-1,NA
CASSKASRRAYSNQPQHF,TGTGCCAGCAGCAAAGCCTCTCGTCGGGCCTATAGCAATCAGCCCCAGCATTTT,few,TRBV21-1,TRBJ1-5,NA
CASRPTSGRQTQYF,TGTGCCAGCAGACCCACTAGCGGGAGGCAGACCCAGTACTTC,once,TRBV7-9,TRBJ2-5,TRBD2
CAISLGQGVAEAFF,TGTGCCATCAGTTTGGGACAGGGAGTCGCTGAAGCTTTCTTT,few,TRBV10-3,TRBJ1-1,TRBD1
CASSPGQGANYGYTF,TGTGCCAGCTCACCGGGACAGGGGGCTAACTATGGCTACACCTTC,many,TRBV18,TRBJ1-2,TRBD1
CASSRSSGSFNEQYF,TGTGCCAGCAGCCGCTCTAGCGGGAGTTTCAATGAGCAGTACTTC,NA,TRBV4-2,TRBJ2-5,TRBD2
CASTPPGRDDSPLHF,TGTGCCAGCACCCCACCGGGCAGGGATGATTCACCCCTCCACTTT,many,TRBV12-3/TRBV12-4,TRBJ1-6,NA
CASSSLTSSYEQYF,TGTGCCAGCAGTAGCTTGACAAGCTCCTACGAGCAGTACTTC,NA,TRBV12-3/TRBV12-4,TRBJ2-7,NA
CASSPLARSSSGTDTQYF,TGTGCCAGCAGCCCGCTAGCGCGCTCATCATCGGGCACAGATACGCAGTATTTT,NA,TRBV7-2,TRBJ2-3,NA
CASSLQQGVQETQYF,TGTGCCAGCAGTTTACAACAGGGTGTCCAAGAGACCCAGTACTTC,few,TRBV28,TRBJ2-5,NA
CAIRGADRTREQFF,TGTGCCATCAGGGGCGCAGACCGCACACGGGAGCAGTTCTTC,few,TRBV10-3,TRBJ2-1,NA
CASNLDRETNYGYTF,TGCGCCAGCAACTTGGATAGAGAGACTAACTATGGCTACACCTTC,NA,TRBV5-1,TRBJ1-2,NA
CATSETPAGGRRQETQYF,TGTGCCACCAGTGAGACCCCAGCGGGGGGGCGGAGGCAAGAGACCCAGTACTTC,NA,TRBV24-1,TRBJ2-5,TRBD2
CASSDLGTTYEQYF,TGTGCCAGCAGTGACCTCGGGACCACCTACGAGCAGTACTTC,NA,TRBV6-1,TRBJ2-7,NA
CAWSPWDNLNYGYTF,TGTGCCTGGAGTCCCTGGGACAACCTAAACTATGGCTACACCTTC,NA,TRBV30,TRBJ1-2,NA
CASSKGSGIVYEQYF,TGTGCCAGCAGCAAAGGAAGCGGGATAGTCTACGAGCAGTACTTC,few,TRBV7-2,TRBJ2-7,TRBD2
CASSQGPRVAFF,TGTGCCAGCAGCCAAGGTCCTCGGGTCGCTTTCTTT,NA,TRBV14,TRBJ1-1,NA
CSVGGVPTETQYF,TGCAGCGTGGGGGGGGTACCTACCGAGACCCAGTACTTC,few,TRBV29-1,TRBJ2-5,TRBD2
CASSWRLTKGYNEQFF,TGTGCCAGCAGCTGGCGGCTAACTAAAGGCTACAATGAGCAGTTCTTC,NA,TRBV27,TRBJ2-1,NA
CSARDSSGGTDTQYF,TGCAGTGCTAGAGATAGTTCGGGGGGCACAGATACGCAGTATTTT,few,TRBV20-1,TRBJ2-3,NA
CSARDLTGGTYEQYF,TGCAGTGCTAGAGATCTCACAGGAGGGACCTACGAGCAGTACTTC,few,TRBV20-1,TRBJ2-7,NA
CASTSGRYTDTQYF,TGTGCCAGCACCTCAGGGAGGTACACAGATACGCAGTATTTT,NA,TRBV27,TRBJ2-3,NA
CSAQPLAGAHQETQYF,TGCAGCGCCCAACCACTAGCGGGGGCCCACCAAGAGACCCAGTACTTC,many,TRBV29-1,TRBJ2-5,TRBD2
CASSLELANQETQYF,TGTGCCAGCAGCTTAGAACTAGCGAACCAAGAGACCCAGTACTTC,NA,TRBV11-2,TRBJ2-5,TRBD2
CASSDSGGQTQYF,TGTGCCAGCAGCGACTCCGGGGGACAGACCCAGTACTTC,NA,TRBV5-5,TRBJ2-5,NA
CASSSPSGITGEQYF,TGTGCCAGCAGTTCCCCTAGCGGGATCACGGGCGAGCAGTACTTC,NA,TRBV6-5,TRBJ2-7,TRBD2
CASSYDSGAGDNEQFF,TGTGCCAGCAGTTACGATTCAGGGGCTGGGGACAATGAGCAGTTCTTC,NA,TRBV6-6,TRBJ2-1,NA
CASSLVGLDPPHF,TGTGCCAGCAGCTTAGTCGGGTTGGATCCCCCCCACTTT,NA,TRBV7-9,TRBJ1-6,NA
CASSYMGLAEPEQFF,TGTGCCAGCAGTTACATGGGACTAGCGGAGCCCGAGCAGTTCTTC,many,TRBV6-2/TRBV6-3,TRBJ2-1,TRBD2
CASSLTGGHYGYTF,TGTGCCAGCAGTTTAACAGGGGGACACTATGGCTACACCTTC,NA,TRBV27,TRBJ1-2,TRBD1
CASSPSPGDEQFF,TGTGCCAGCAGCCCCTCCCCGGGGGATGAGCAGTTCTTC,NA,TRBV9,TRBJ2-1,NA
CASSLTLTGGRYTF,TGTGCCAGCAGCTTAACTTTGACAGGGGGTCGCTACACCTTC,NA,TRBV7-3,TRBJ1-2,TRBD1
CASSQLPGTGTDTQYF,TGCGCCAGCAGCCAACTACCTGGGACAGGGACAGATACGCAGTATTTT,NA,TRBV4-1,TRBJ2-3,TRBD1
CASSTGTGGGIGGYTF,TGTGCCAGCAGTACCGGGACAGGGGGCGGCATAGGTGGCTACACCTTC,few,TRBV27,TRBJ1-2,TRBD1